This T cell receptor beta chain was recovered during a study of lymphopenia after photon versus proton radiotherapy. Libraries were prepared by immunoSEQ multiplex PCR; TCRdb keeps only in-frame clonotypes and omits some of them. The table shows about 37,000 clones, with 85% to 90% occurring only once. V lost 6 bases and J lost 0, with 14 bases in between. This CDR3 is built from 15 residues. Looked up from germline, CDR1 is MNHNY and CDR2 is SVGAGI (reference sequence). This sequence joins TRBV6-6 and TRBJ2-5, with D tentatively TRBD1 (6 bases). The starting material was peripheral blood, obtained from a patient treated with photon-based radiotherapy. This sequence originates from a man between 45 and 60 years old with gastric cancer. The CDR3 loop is CASRPQGGNQETQYF. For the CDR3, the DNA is TGTGCCAGCAGACCTCAAGGGGGAAACCAAGAGACCCAGTACTTC.